A single sample gave rise to the 9 T cell receptor beta chains below, sequenced in a study of blood T cells in healthy people across ages. A sample-barcoded 5' primer and a J-beta primer mix were used in a second PCR of roughly 6 to 11 cycles. TCRdb used MiXCR to reprocess the 5' RACE reads, holding one entry per CDR3 protein. The table includes approximately 810,000 distinct CDR3 sequences, roughly 26% detected once. Sequencing input: blood. All receptors come from an elderly woman in good health.

This clonotype was seen at least ten times. The rearrangement links TRBV7-2 to TRBJ2-5; D is tentatively TRBD1 or TRBD2 (6 bases each). The germline V gene encodes CDR1 SGHTA and CDR2 FQGNSA. V was trimmed by 4 bases and J by 11 bases, leaving 20 bases between them. This CDR3 has 14 residues. The CDR3 sequence is CASSSHSQGREQYF. The CDR3 nucleotides read TGTGCCAGCAGCTCACACTCACAGGGTCGGGAGCAGTACTTC.

The chain joins TRBV6-5 to TRBJ1-5, with a weak D call TRBD1 (6 bases). Germline V gene lookup returns CDR1 MNHEY and CDR2 SVGAGI. The CDR3 runs 14 residues. V was trimmed by 6 bases and J by 6 bases, leaving 15 bases between them. As DNA, the CDR3 is TGTGCCAGCAGGGGAGGCAGGGGCGGTCAGCCCCAGCATTTT. This codes for CASRGGRGGQPQHF.

This clonotype was detected ten times or more. The rearrangement joins TRBV7-2 to TRBJ1-5; maybe TRBD1 (6 bases). V was pared by 5 bases and J by 8 bases, with 10 bases between. Germline assignment: CDR1 SGHTA and CDR2 FQGNSA. The CDR3 is 12 amino acids. DNA of the CDR3: TGTGCCAGCAGCAGGGGGGTAGAGCCCCAGCATTTT. Encoded protein: CASSRGVEPQHF. Together with reference TRBV7-2 and TRBJ1-5, the CDR3 gives the full variable domain: GAGVSQSPSNKVTEKGKDVELRCDPISGHTALYWYRQSLGQGLEFLIYFQGNSAPDKSGLPSDRFSAERTGGSVSTLTIQRTQQEDSAVYLCASSRGVEPQHFGDGTRLSIL.

This clonotype has just a few counts. The chain recombines TRBV7-2 with TRBJ2-4; 7 bases are shared with TRBD1. Germline V gene lookup returns CDR1 SGHTA and CDR2 FQGNSA. This CDR3 spans 16 amino acids. J lost 1 base, V lost 0 bases, and 3 bases had no gene match. The CDR3 region is CASSLAARGAKNIQYF. Here the CDR3 DNA reads TGTGCCAGCAGCTTAGCGGCCAGGGGGGCCAAAAACATTCAGTACTTC.

A remark on this clonotype: Just one base apart from a much larger clone, this may be a read error. V and J are TRBV6-6 and TRBJ2-1, with D perhaps matching TRBD2 (6 bases). CDR1 and CDR2 from the germline V gene are MNHNY and SVGAGI (reference sequence). The germline V and J ends were trimmed by 8 bases and 0 bases, with 17 bases remaining between them. CDR3 size: 16 residues. In DNA, the CDR3 is TGTGCCAGCGGTTCCTCACGGGGGAGCTCCTACAATGAGCAGTTCTTC. It translates to CASGSSRGSSYNEQFF.

As regards this clonotype: This CDR3 fails to terminate in the conserved phenylalanine or tryptophan, so it likely reflects a read error. This chain's CDR3 is CASRREGNEQFS. In DNA form, the CDR3 reads TGTGCCAGCCGGCGGGAGGGCAATGAGCAGTTCTCC. J is TRBJ2-1 and V is TRBV7-2; 9 nucleotides line up with TRBD2. CDR3 length: 12 amino acids. Germline CDR1 and CDR2: SGHTA and FQGNSA. V trimming: 8 bases; J trimming: 6 bases; junction bases outside the gene matches: 2.

This chain links TRBV15 with TRBJ2-7; D is unresolved. CDR3 size: 14 residues. Germline V gene lookup returns CDR1 LNHNV and CDR2 YYDKDF (reference sequence). V dropped 0 bases and J dropped 9 bases, with 15 bases sitting between them. CDR3 region: CATSRDTGNNVQYF. The DNA for the CDR3 is TGTGCCACCAGCAGAGATACTGGGAACAATGTGCAGTACTTC. Full variable domain (missing parts from reference TRBV15 and TRBJ2-7): DAMVIQNPRYQVTQFGKPVTLSCSQTLNHNVMYWYQQKSSQAPKLLFHYYDKDFNNEADTPDNFQSRRPNTSFCFLDIRSPGLGDTAMYLCATSRDTGNNVQYFGPGTRLTVT.

The table lists this clonotype with a count of one. The chain joins TRBV12-3 or TRBV12-4 to TRBJ1-6, with TRBD1 identical over 9 bases. After removal of 3 bases from V and 7 bases from J, the junction contained 4 bases not matched to a gene. This CDR3 is built from 15 residues. CDR3 residues: CASSFYGTGNSPLHF. For the CDR3, the DNA is TGTGCCAGCAGTTTTTATGGGACAGGGAATTCACCCCTCCACTTT.

V gene TRBV20-1 combines with J gene TRBJ1-1, with D possibly matching TRBD1 (5 bases). V was trimmed by 6 bases and J by 1 base, leaving 15 bases between them. Germline CDR1 DFQATT, CDR2 SNEGSKA (reference sequence). This CDR3 region has 14 residues. CDR3 protein: CSADGGASNTEAFF. The CDR3 DNA sequence: TGCAGTGCCGACGGAGGGGCCTCGAACACTGAAGCTTTCTTT.